These 30 T cell receptor beta chains were all obtained from the same sample, sequenced in a study of breast tumors, draining lymph nodes, adjacent tissues listed by TCRdb under 2016. Lymph node samples came from the axillary draining lymph nodes of breast cancer patients. Libraries were prepared through multiplex PCR. TCRdb names Illumina HiSeq 2000 as the instrument used. TCRdb reworked the public reads: Q25 trimming with fastp, MiXCR clone assembly, productive beta chains retained. Each record represents a unique CDR3 protein, reported with the most common genes and DNA among its rows. The sample data list approximately 170,000 distinct CDR3 sequences, and approximately 33% of these were observed just once. Jointly, the top ten make up 4.3% of the sample. The sequenced sample was axillary lymph node tissue. Source of these receptors: a female donor with breast cancer. Some clones in this sample may be carry-over from other donors' samples.

V usage is TRBV27 and J usage is TRBJ1-4, with TRBD1 matching 7 bases. CDR3 length equals 17 residues. In germline, CDR1 is MNHEY, CDR2 SMNVEV (reference sequence). The trim removed 3 bases at V and 3 bases at J, leaving 10 bases unmatched. This CDR3 is CASSFDRAGGANEKLFF. CDR3 DNA: TGTGCCAGCAGTTTCGACAGGGCAGGAGGAGCTAATGAAAAACTGTTTTTT.

V and J are TRBV12-3 or TRBV12-4 and TRBJ2-3; the match to TRBD1 covers 8 bases. V gave up 6 bases and J gave up 9 bases; unmatched junction bases: 8. The CDR3 extends over 13 amino acids. This chain's CDR3 is CASRVTGGNTQYF. The CDR3 nucleotides are TGTGCCAGCAGGGTTACAGGGGGAAACACGCAGTATTTT.

In this sample, this clonotype turned up many times. This rearrangement joins TRBV19 to TRBJ2-1; D is uncertain. The germline V gene has CDR1 LNHDA and CDR2 SQIVND (reference sequence). The CDR3 is 14 amino acids. Trimming shortened V by 2 bases and J by 3 bases, and 8 bases separated the two germline ends. CDR3 in DNA: TGTGCCAGTAGTATACACCACGGCTACAATGAGCAGTTCTTC. It yields the protein CASSIHHGYNEQFF.

A note on this clonotype: This may stem from a read error, because a much larger clone lies one nucleotide away. V usage is TRBV20-1 and J usage is TRBJ2-7; 7 nucleotides line up with TRBD1. This CDR3 contains 14 residues. Trimming took 0 bases from V and 6 from J; bases not matched to a gene: 8. CDR1 is DFQATT, CDR2 SNEGSKA, per germline (reference sequence). Here the CDR3 reads CSAREPSTGTEQYF. The CDR3 region has the DNA TGCAGTGCTAGAGAGCCCTCGACAGGGACCGAGCAGTACTTC.

The CDR3 DNA reads as TGTGCCAGCGCCTCGGACTCCGGCTACACCTTC. Translating it yields CASASDSGYTF. The chain employs TRBV11-2 and TRBJ1-2; D remains unclear. The CDR3 consists of 11 residues. Per the germline V gene, CDR1 is SGHAT and CDR2 is FQNNGV. V gave up 8 bases and J gave up 8 bases, with 12 bases separating them.

The chain combines TRBV11-3 with TRBJ1-1, with a weak D call TRBD1 (6 bases). The CDR3 runs to 14 residues. Germline CDR1 SGHNT, CDR2 YENEEA. Trimming pared 5 bases from V and 2 bases from J, leaving 12 bases between. The CDR3 region has the DNA TGTGCCAGCAGCCCCCCCAGGGGTAACACTGAAGCTTTCTTT. This gives the protein CASSPPRGNTEAFF. The variable domain in full, with the rest retrieved from reference TRBV11-3 and TRBJ1-1, is EAGVVQSPRYKIIEKKQPVAFWCNPISGHNTLYWYLQNLGQGPELLIRYENEEAVDDSQLPKDRFSAERLKGVDSTLKIQPAELGDSAVYLCASSPPRGNTEAFFGQGTRLTVV.

V is TRBV6-5 and J is TRBJ2-5; 8 nucleotides line up with TRBD2. CDR3 length equals 16 residues. Trimming at V came to 2 bases and at J to 0 bases, leaving 5 bases not matched to a gene. Germline CDR1 MNHEY, CDR2 SVGAGI. The CDR3 region has the DNA TGTGCCAGCAGTTACGGCGGGGGGCGTTACCAAGAGACCCAGTACTTC. As protein: CASSYGGGRYQETQYF.

The chain carries TRBV25-1 and TRBJ1-2, with D maybe TRBD1 (5 bases). The CDR3 has 14 amino acids. CDR1 is MGHDK and CDR2 is SYGVNS in the germline V gene. V lost 4 bases and J lost 4, with 13 bases in between. CDR3 bases: TGTGCCAGCAGTGGTGACAGCCTCATCTATGGCTACACCTTC. Translated, it gives CASSGDSLIYGYTF.

Note on this clonotype: It may be a read error: a sequence one base away is much more abundant. V usage is TRBV6-6 and J usage is TRBJ1-2; D not certain. This CDR3 comprises 16 residues. The V gene lost 5 bases and the J gene lost 7 bases, with 23 bases spanning the gap. Germline assignment: CDR1 MNHNY and CDR2 SVGAGI (reference sequence). The CDR3 region has the DNA TGTGCCAGCAGTCACCTCTGGTCGGCAGTCTTCTGTGGCTACACCTTC. Translated: CASSHLWSAVFCGYTF.

The CDR3 bases are TGTGCCAGCAGGTCGGGACAGGGAGGCAATGGCTACACCTTC. Its protein is CASRSGQGGNGYTF. The chain is built from TRBV5-5 and TRBJ1-2; 9 bases align to TRBD1. CDR1 and CDR2 (germline): SGHKS, YYEKEE (reference sequence). This CDR3 spans 14 amino acids. Trimming removed 5 bases from V and 6 bases from J; junction bases left unmatched: 8.

This clonotype was observed many times. The chain employs TRBV7-6 and TRBJ2-3, with 8 bases fitting TRBD2. Unmatched junction bases numbered 5, after V lost 1 base and J lost 5 bases. The CDR3 has 15 residues. Germline-derived CDR1 and CDR2 are SGHVS and FNYEAQ. Here the CDR3 DNA reads TGTGCCAGCAGCTTAGGCGGGGGGCGTGGAGATACGCAGTATTTT. Its protein product is CASSLGGGRGDTQYF.

The chain links TRBV20-1 to TRBJ1-4, with a weak D call TRBD1 (5 bases). The CDR3 covers 15 residues. V was shortened by 0 bases and J by 7 bases, with 15 bases between the two germline ends. The germline gives CDR1 DFQATT, CDR2 SNEGSKA (reference sequence). CDR3 coding DNA: TGCAGTGCTAGAGAATTGGAAGGGGCTGGTGAAAAACTGTTTTTT. Protein product: CSARELEGAGEKLFF.

In its sample, this clonotype was seen a few times. It may be a read error: a sequence one base away is much more abundant. The rearrangement joins TRBV7-2 to TRBJ2-6; D might be TRBD1 (5 bases). CDR1 is SGHTA and CDR2 is FQGNSA in the germline V gene. The CDR3 has 15 amino acids. The DNA of the CDR3 is TGTGCCAGCAGCTTAGTTTACTCTGGGGCCAACGTCCTGCCTTTC. This codes for CASSLVYSGANVLPF. The variable domain in full, with the rest retrieved from reference TRBV7-2 and TRBJ2-6, is GAGVSQSPSNKVTEKGKDVELRCDPISGHTALYWYRQSLGQGLEFLIYFQGNSAPDKSGLPSDRFSAERTGGSVSTLTIQRTQQEDSAVYLCASSLVYSGANVLPFGAGSRLTVL.

Regarding this clonotype: A single base separates this from a much larger clone, so it may be a read error. The V and J genes are TRBV19 and TRBJ2-1, with D tentatively TRBD1 (5 bases). CDR1 is LNHDA and CDR2 is SQIVND in the germline V gene (reference sequence). The CDR3 is 16 residues long. V was clipped by 4 bases and J by 8 bases, with 21 bases between them. The CDR3 protein is CASSTVLGLAGYEQFF. In DNA, the CDR3 is TGTGCCAGTAGTACAGTCCTGGGGTTGGCAGGGTATGAGCAGTTCTTC.

This clonotype occurred many times. The chain recombines TRBV29-1 with TRBJ2-2; 7 bases agree with TRBD2. The V gene end was trimmed by 0 bases and the J gene end by 5 bases; junction bases not matched to a gene: 3. The CDR3 totals 14 residues. The V gene's germline CDR1 is SQVTM and CDR2 ANQGSEA. CDR3 sequence: CSVEEGGLTGELFF. CDR3 nucleotide sequence: TGCAGCGTTGAAGAGGGAGGGTTGACCGGGGAGCTGTTTTTT.

This clonotype was seen many times. The chain links TRBV7-2 to TRBJ2-5; TRBD2 aligns across 9 bases. CDR3 length: 17 amino acids. The J segment lost 1 base and the V segment lost 1 base, leaving 7 bases of the junction unmatched. CDR1 SGHTA and CDR2 FQGNSA come from the germline V gene. The chain's CDR3 is CASSLGNSGGPQETQYF. The CDR3 DNA sequence: TGTGCCAGCAGCTTAGGAAATAGCGGGGGCCCCCAAGAGACCCAGTACTTC.

This clonotype occurred many times. The chain has TRBV5-4 and TRBJ2-7; TRBD1 agrees at 8 bases. Germline V gene lookup returns CDR1 SGHNT and CDR2 YYREEE (reference sequence). CDR3 size: 15 residues. The ends lost 6 bases at V and 0 bases at J; junction bases unmatched: 8. The CDR3 DNA reads TGTGCCAGCACACAGGGGGGCGCGGACTCCTACGAGCAGTACTTC. This sequence encodes CASTQGGADSYEQYF.

This clonotype appeared many times. V and J are TRBV12-3 or TRBV12-4 and TRBJ1-4; D remains unclear. The length of the CDR3 is 16 residues. V lost 5 bases and J lost 8, with 21 bases in between. CDR3 region: CASSPTEIGRGEKLFF. The CDR3 nucleotides read TGTGCCAGCAGTCCTACAGAAATAGGCCGAGGGGAAAAACTGTTTTTT.

A remark on this clonotype: A much bigger clone sits one base away, suggesting this may be a read error. The chain employs TRBV5-4 and TRBJ2-7; D is unclear. Germline V gene sequence: CDR1 SGHNT, CDR2 YYREEE (reference sequence). V shed 3 bases and J shed 7 bases, with 17 bases lying between them. This CDR3 is 14 amino acids long. CDR3 nucleotides: TGTGCCAGCAGCTCCGCGAGTGAGGTCGGGGAGCAGTACTTC. It specifies CASSSASEVGEQYF.

This clonotype has ten or more counts. V gene TRBV6-6 combines with J gene TRBJ1-4; TRBD1 might be the D (6 bases). The CDR3 has 17 residues. CDR1 and CDR2 (germline): MNHNY, SVGAGI (reference sequence). Trimming took 0 bases from V and 8 from J, leaving 19 bases between them. This chain's CDR3 is CASSYSIQQTGPEKLFF. For the CDR3, the DNA is TGTGCCAGCAGTTACTCGATTCAGCAGACAGGACCCGAAAAACTGTTTTTT.

This clonotype was detected many times. The chain uses TRBV7-6 and TRBJ2-2; D gene ambiguous. The germline CDR1 and CDR2 sequences are SGHVS and FNYEAQ. V was clipped by 3 bases and J by 4 bases, with 3 bases between them. This CDR3 region has 12 residues. Here the CDR3 reads CASSFSTGELFF. The CDR3, as DNA: TGTGCCAGCAGCTTTAGCACCGGGGAGCTGTTTTTT.

This clonotype has at least ten counts. V usage is TRBV10-1 and J usage is TRBJ2-7; D tentatively fits TRBD1 or TRBD2 (5 bases each). The CDR3 is 14 amino acids. Germline-derived CDR1 and CDR2 are WNHNN and SYGVQD (reference sequence). V lost 2 bases and J 3 bases, leaving 11 bases between the germline ends. CDR3 in DNA: TGCGCCAGCAGTGAGGGGACGGGGAGCTACGAGCAGTACTTC. Protein: CASSEGTGSYEQYF.

The rearrangement uses TRBV28 and TRBJ2-7, with D possibly being TRBD2 (6 bases). CDR3 length equals 14 residues. Germline CDR1 is MDHEN and CDR2 is SYDVKM. V lost 6 bases to trimming and J lost 5 bases, with 17 bases between them. The CDR3 DNA reads as TGTGCCAGCAGCCCTCCCGGGCCGGGGGACGAGCAGTACTTC. Translated: CASSPPGPGDEQYF.

Regarding this clonotype: This CDR3 fails to terminate in the conserved phenylalanine or tryptophan, so it likely reflects a read error. It is unclear where the CDR3 begins or ends on the DNA, so no DNA is shown, and the CDR3 is as TCRdb lists it. V usage is TRBV20-1 and J usage is TRBJ2-1; the D call in the table, TRBD1, was not verified against the DNA. The CDR3 spans 12 amino acids, including both terminal residues. Germline CDR1 DFQATT, CDR2 SNEGSKA (reference sequence). CDR3 in amino acids: CSAPRGGLSPFS.

The table lists this clonotype with many counts. The J gene is TRBJ2-7, the V gene TRBV13; D perhaps matches TRBD2 (5 bases). This CDR3 spans 14 amino acids. The germline V and J ends were trimmed by 2 bases and 5 bases, with 13 bases remaining between them. The germline V gene encodes CDR1 PRHDT and CDR2 FYEKMQ (reference sequence). In nucleotides, the CDR3 is TGTGCCAGCAGCTTAAACCATGAGGGTCACGAGCAGTACTTC. This sequence encodes CASSLNHEGHEQYF. The full variable domain, completed using reference TRBV13 and TRBJ2-7, is AAGVIQSPRHLIKEKRETATLKCYPIPRHDTVYWYQQGPGQDPQFLISFYEKMQSDKGSIPDRFSAQQFSDYHSELNMSSLELGDSALYFCASSLNHEGHEQYFGPGTRLTVT.

The chain is built from TRBV29-1 and TRBJ2-2; D could derive from TRBD1 or TRBD2 (5 bases each). The CDR3 has 17 amino acids. Trimming removed 6 bases at V and 3 bases at J, with 23 bases between. Germline CDR1 reads SQVTM; CDR2 reads ANQGSEA. The CDR3, as DNA: TGCAGCGTGGCCCGGGACCCCTACGAGCAGTACACCGGGGAGCTGTTTTTT. This encodes CSVARDPYEQYTGELFF.

The rearrangement links TRBV11-2 to TRBJ2-3, with 7 bases aligning to TRBD2. The germline V gene has CDR1 SGHAT and CDR2 FQNNGV. The trim removed 4 bases at V and 2 bases at J, leaving 6 bases unmatched. The CDR3 covers 15 residues. CDR3 in amino acids: CASSSGRGNTDTQYF. The CDR3 nucleotides read TGTGCCAGCAGCTCCGGGCGGGGGAACACAGATACGCAGTATTTT. The full variable domain, with the rest looked up from reference TRBV11-2 and TRBJ2-3, is EAGVAQSPRYKIIEKRQSVAFWCNPISGHATLYWYQQILGQGPKLLIQFQNNGVVDDSQLPKDRFSAERLKGVDSTLKIQPAKLEDSAVYLCASSSGRGNTDTQYFGPGTRLTVL.

This clonotype has only one observation. The rearrangement uses TRBV11-2 and TRBJ2-1, with 9 bases lining up with TRBD1. The germline CDR1 and CDR2 sequences are SGHAT and FQNNGV. The V gene end was trimmed by 5 bases and the J gene end by 7 bases; junction bases not matched to a gene: 27. The CDR3 has 21 amino acids. CDR3 sequence: CASSPNLGTVLTGGAWNEQFF. CDR3 DNA: TGTGCCAGCAGCCCAAATTTGGGGACTGTTTTAACAGGGGGCGCGTGGAATGAGCAGTTCTTC.

CDR3 DNA: TGCAGTGCCCAGAGGCTGAACACTGAAGCTTTCTTT. Protein: CSAQRLNTEAFF. This chain uses TRBV20-1 with TRBJ1-1, with no clear D. V gave up 6 bases and J gave up 0 bases, with 8 bases separating them. The CDR3 contains 12 residues. Germline V lookup: CDR1 DFQATT, CDR2 SNEGSKA (reference sequence).

The sample holds one count of this clonotype. This may be a read error, as it is one base from a much larger clone. This chain links TRBV4-1 with TRBJ2-7; D is perhaps TRBD1 (6 bases). The CDR3 has 16 residues. Germline CDR1 reads MGHRA; CDR2 reads YSYEKL. Here the CDR3 DNA reads TGCGCCGGCAGCCAAGATTGGCCAGGGGAATCGTACGAGCAGTACTTC. Encoded protein: CAGSQDWPGESYEQYF.